This T cell receptor (beta chain) is from a study of metastatic and nonmetastatic thyroid tumors. About the study: Repertoire data that came from the blood and tumor or nodule tissue of malignant and benign thyroid patients were compared.

General study findings and limits: In blood and tumor, TCR beta diversity was reportedly significantly higher in malignant thyroid tumors than in benign nodules.

The germline V gene encodes CDR1 DFQATT and CDR2 SNEGSKA (reference sequence). This CDR3 contains 13 residues. With respect to this clone: Its antigen is currently unknown. Germline and junction disagree at one end, which may indicate a read error.

Under the authors' procedure: Between-group CDR3 differences, defined by clinicopathological status, yielded a distant-metastasis classifier for papillary thyroid cancer. MiXCR reprocessed the PCR reads for TCRdb. It is TCRdb's table, rather than the study itself, that gives the V and J calls and clone size. The repertoire consists of about 26,000 clones, with around a quarter occurring once and the leading ten covering over 5%. No patient received treatment before thyroid surgery. The rearrangement uses TRBV20-1 and TRBJ2-4; D is possibly TRBD2 (6 bases). The source of this sequence is a female donor with papillary thyroid cancer or a benign thyroid nodule (not recorded which). Some clones in this sample may be carry-over from other donors' samples. Specimen: blood. The CDR3 nucleotides read TGCAGTGCTAGGACTAGTGTGGCCTCCCAAGCGTTCTTC. Its protein is CSARTSVASQAFF.